Below are 27 T cell receptor beta chains sequenced from a single sample in a study of blood T cells in healthy people across ages (dated by TCRdb to about 2015). Library generation was performed with 5' RACE. Reads for this sample came from an Illumina HiSeq 2500. A second PCR of about 6 to 11 cycles was run with a J-beta primer mix and a sample-barcoded 5' primer. TCRdb ran its own pipeline on the public reads, namely fastp trimming at Q25 and MiXCR clone calling, and kept in-frame beta chains. Rows matching on CDR3 protein sequence are summarized as one entry with the most common DNA and genes. The sample table records more than 1,000,000 distinct CDR3 sequences; 20% to 25% of these occur just once. The ten biggest clones cover approximately 0.75% of the sample. The data were also submitted as part of a second study, on T cells of mothers and their children.

Sequencing was performed on blood. The receptors here all came from a girl aged 2-10 years in good health.

This clonotype appeared a few times. V is TRBV12-3 or TRBV12-4 and J is TRBJ1-5; a weak D match, TRBD1 (6 bases). CDR3 length: 12 residues. Deletions cut 9 bases from V and 3 bases from J, with 9 bases between. This CDR3 reads CASRQDNQPQHF. CDR3 bases: TGTGCCAGTAGACAGGACAATCAGCCCCAGCATTTT.

This clonotype was observed a handful of times. The genes are TRBV6-6 and TRBJ2-2; D is unresolved. The germline CDR1 and CDR2 sequences are MNHNY and SVGAGI (reference sequence). This CDR3 is 14 amino acids long. The V end was cut by 2 bases, the J end by 8 bases, with 12 bases between. The CDR3 sequence is CASSYPPGFGELFF. The CDR3 DNA follows: TGTGCCAGCAGTTACCCTCCCGGGTTTGGGGAGCTGTTTTTT.

The chain couples TRBV2 to TRBJ1-1, with a tentative D call TRBD1 (6 bases). V dropped 2 bases and J dropped 0 bases, with 16 bases sitting between them. The CDR3 sequence is 17 residues long. Germline loops: CDR1 SNHLY, CDR2 FYNNEI. CDR3 nucleotide sequence: TGTGCCAGCAGTGAAAACGTAGAGACAGGAATGAACACTGAAGCTTTCTTT. This encodes CASSENVETGMNTEAFF.

This clonotype was picked up a small number of times. The V call is TRBV6-1, the J call TRBJ2-7; TRBD2 is a possible D gene (6 bases). Germline V gene data show CDR1 as MNHNS and CDR2 as SASEGT. The CDR3 is 14 amino acids. Trimming cost V 10 bases and J 2 bases, with 18 bases left between them. This CDR3 is CATGSSAGTYEQYF. As DNA, the CDR3 is TGTGCCACCGGGTCTTCGGCGGGGACCTACGAGCAGTACTTC.

This clonotype has only a few counts. The chain combines TRBV6-1 with TRBJ2-1; 14 bases are shared with TRBD2. J lost 7 bases, V lost 6 bases, and 17 bases had no gene match. In germline, CDR1 is MNHNS, CDR2 SASEGT. The CDR3 contains 19 residues. In nucleotides, the CDR3 is TGTGCCAGCAGGCGAGAACCGGGACTAGCGGGAGTAGCAGGGAATGAGCAGTTCTTC. Protein sequence: CASRREPGLAGVAGNEQFF.

This chain connects TRBV27 to TRBJ2-1; possibly TRBD2 for D (6 bases). Per germline, CDR1 MNHEY and CDR2 SMNVEV (reference sequence). CDR3 size: 16 residues. V lost 2 bases and J lost 12, with 23 bases in between. CDR3 loop: CASSLDHSAGRITQFF. DNA for the CDR3: TGTGCCAGCAGTTTAGACCACTCGGCAGGGAGGATAACGCAGTTCTTC.

This chain uses TRBV7-8 with TRBJ2-2, with 10 bases matching TRBD1. The CDR3 covers 16 residues. Germline values: CDR1 SGHVS, CDR2 FQNEAQ. V lost 3 bases and J lost 0; bases outside the gene matches: 1. This CDR3 is CASSFGTGANTGELFF. DNA for the CDR3: TGTGCCAGCAGCTTTGGGACAGGGGCGAACACCGGGGAGCTGTTTTTT.

The chain links TRBV27 to TRBJ2-1; the D gene could be TRBD1 or TRBD2 (5 bases each). The CDR3 sequence is 13 residues long. The V gene's germline CDR1 is MNHEY and CDR2 SMNVEV (reference sequence). Trimming cost V 10 bases and J 1 base, with 11 bases left between them. This CDR3 reads CATEGPSYNEQFF. The CDR3 DNA reads TGTGCCACCGAGGGACCTTCCTACAATGAGCAGTTCTTC.

The table lists this clonotype with a few counts. Written as DNA, the CDR3 is TGCAGCGTGGCAGGGGTATTGGGGACTGAAGCTTTCTTT. Translated: CSVAGVLGTEAFF. This chain joins TRBV29-1 and TRBJ1-1; possible D gene TRBD1, 6 bases. The CDR3 covers 13 residues. Germline CDR1 SQVTM, CDR2 ANQGSEA. V was clipped by 6 bases and J by 5 bases, with 16 bases between them.

The chain has TRBV29-1 and TRBJ2-5, with D maybe TRBD1 (6 bases). The J call is uncertain, as TRBJ2-1 better fits the DNA end. Germline V gene data show CDR1 as SQVTM and CDR2 as ANQGSEA. The CDR3 is 12 amino acids. The CDR3 loop reads CSVSDSWTEQFF. For the CDR3, the DNA is TGCAGCGTTTCGGACAGCTGGACTGAGCAGTTCTTC.

This clonotype showed up just a few times. The gene calls are TRBV12-5 and TRBJ2-5; D may match TRBD1 or TRBD2 (5 bases each). V dropped 3 bases and J dropped 4 bases, with 9 bases sitting between them. This CDR3 has 13 residues. CDR1 and CDR2 from the germline V gene are LGHNT and FRNRAP. The CDR3 loop reads CASGFSGGETQYF. The CDR3 coding sequence is TGTGCTAGTGGTTTTAGTGGGGGAGAGACCCAGTACTTC.

In this sample, this clonotype turned up a few times. The rearrangement joins TRBV24-1 to TRBJ2-2, with 7 bases matching TRBD2. Germline CDR1 reads KGHDR; CDR2 reads SFDVKD. The CDR3 loop spans 17 amino acids. Trimming at V came to 0 bases and at J to 3 bases, leaving 6 bases not matched to a gene. As DNA, the CDR3 is TGTGCCACCAGTGATTTGATGGGGAGGGAGGACACCGGGGAGCTGTTTTTT. Its translation: CATSDLMGREDTGELFF.

The chain has TRBV11-2 and TRBJ2-5; D is unclear. CDR3 size: 14 residues. CDR1 SGHAT and CDR2 FQNNGV come from the germline V gene. Between the trimmed V and J ends, which lost 3 bases and 1 base, there was a span of 9 bases. This CDR3 is CASSFQLVQETQYF. CDR3 DNA sequence: TGTGCCAGCAGCTTCCAGTTGGTCCAAGAGACCCAGTACTTC.

This clonotype has more than one count but fewer than ten. The chain carries TRBV12-3 or TRBV12-4 and TRBJ1-4; D might be TRBD1 (6 bases). The CDR3 is 15 amino acids. Trimming took off 6 bases at V and 2 bases at J, with 13 bases between the two ends. The CDR3 DNA reads as TGTGCCAGCAGCTTTTCAGGGGCCACTAATGAAAAACTGTTTTTT. Translated, it gives CASSFSGATNEKLFF.

In this sample, this clonotype turned up a few times. This chain joins TRBV7-3 and TRBJ1-1; D is perhaps TRBD1 (5 bases). The V end was cut by 4 bases, the J end by 3 bases, with 9 bases between. The CDR3 spans 13 residues. Per germline, CDR1 SGHTA and CDR2 FQGTGA. CDR3: CASSWTRDTEAFF. The CDR3 DNA reads as TGTGCCAGCAGCTGGACCAGGGACACTGAAGCTTTCTTT.

This clonotype has a handful of counts. V usage is TRBV7-6 and J usage is TRBJ1-2; D might be TRBD1 (5 bases). Germline assignment: CDR1 SGHVS and CDR2 FNYEAQ. The CDR3 sequence is 15 residues long. Between the trimmed V and J ends, which lost 1 base and 5 bases, there was a span of 14 bases. CDR3: CASSLVPSGRYGYTF. The CDR3 DNA reads TGTGCCAGCAGCTTAGTCCCTTCAGGGCGATATGGCTACACCTTC.

This clonotype was found many times. V is TRBV28 and J is TRBJ2-2; the D is unclear. The CDR3 length is 14 residues. V was trimmed by 6 bases and J by 2 bases, leaving 10 bases between them. Germline V CDR1 and CDR2: MDHEN, SYDVKM. The CDR3, as DNA: TGTGCCAGCAGCTTAATGGGTAACACCGGGGAGCTGTTTTTT. Translating gives CASSLMGNTGELFF.

The genes are TRBV24-1 and TRBJ2-2; D ambiguous. In germline, CDR1 is KGHDR, CDR2 SFDVKD. CDR3 size: 13 residues. V gave up 10 bases and J gave up 3 bases, with 11 bases separating them. For the CDR3, the DNA is TGTGCCACACTGGACCGGTACACCGGGGAGCTGTTTTTT. Translating gives CATLDRYTGELFF.

This clonotype was counted between two and nine times. In DNA, the CDR3 is TGCGCCAGCAGCCCGACAGAACCCTACGAGCAGTACTTC. Protein product: CASSPTEPYEQYF. The chain employs TRBV5-1 and TRBJ2-5, with D maybe TRBD1 (5 bases). Near its end, the DNA agrees better with TRBJ2-7, so the J call may be wrong. Per the germline V gene, CDR1 is SGHRS and CDR2 is YFSETQ. This CDR3 contains 13 residues.

This clonotype was seen a handful of times. The chain uses TRBV2 and TRBJ1-2; perhaps TRBD1 as D (6 bases). Trimming cost V 7 bases and J 8 bases, with 17 bases left between them. Germline-derived CDR1 and CDR2 are SNHLY and FYNNEI. The CDR3 is 13 amino acids. The CDR3 region has the DNA TGTGCCAGCATCTTTGGGAGGGGGGAAGGCTACACCTTC. Translated: CASIFGRGEGYTF.

This clonotype was seen a few times. This chain connects TRBV12-3 or TRBV12-4 to TRBJ1-5; D gene ambiguous. The CDR3 has 15 amino acids. V was clipped by 6 bases and J by 3 bases, with 15 bases between them. CDR3 bases: TGTGCCAGCAGCCACACTGCCAAGGACAATCAGCCCCAGCATTTT. Amino acids: CASSHTAKDNQPQHF.

V usage is TRBV7-2 and J usage is TRBJ1-5; 9 bases are shared with TRBD1. This CDR3 spans 15 amino acids. With 2 bases clipped from V and 6 bases from J, the junction kept 5 bases outside the gene matches. CDR1 SGHTA and CDR2 FQGNSA come from the germline V gene. The chain's CDR3 is CASSLLGQGIQPQHF. CDR3 sequence (DNA): TGTGCCAGCAGCTTATTGGGACAGGGAATTCAGCCCCAGCATTTT. Drawing the rest from reference TRBV7-2 and TRBJ1-5, the complete variable domain is GAGVSQSPSNKVTEKGKDVELRCDPISGHTALYWYRQSLGQGLEFLIYFQGNSAPDKSGLPSDRFSAERTGGSVSTLTIQRTQQEDSAVYLCASSLLGQGIQPQHFGDGTRLSIL.

This clonotype showed up many times. V usage is TRBV3-1 and J usage is TRBJ2-1, with 8 bases lining up with TRBD1. With 4 bases clipped from V and 4 bases from J, the junction kept 3 bases outside the gene matches. CDR1 and CDR2 from the germline V gene are LGHDT and YNNKEL (reference sequence). There are 14 residues in the CDR3. The CDR3 region is CASSPRTGYNEQFF. The CDR3 DNA is TGTGCCAGCAGCCCACGGACAGGGTACAATGAGCAGTTCTTC.

The rearrangement joins TRBV12-5 to TRBJ2-3; 9 nucleotides agree with TRBD2. The CDR3 is 14 residues long. Germline V CDR1 and CDR2: LGHNT, FRNRAP. The V segment lost 7 bases and the J segment 6 bases; nucleotides outside the gene matches: 8. CDR3 in DNA: TGTGCTAGTGCCGGTAGCGGGAGCCCCGATACGCAGTATTTT. Its protein product is CASAGSGSPDTQYF.

Notes on this clonotype: As the CDR3 is not closed by the conserved phenylalanine or tryptophan, this likely results from a read error. The CDR3 DNA reads TGTGCCACCAGCGGAATGGGGACCCAGTACGTC. Its protein product is CATSGMGTQYV. This sequence joins TRBV11-2 and TRBJ2-1; maybe TRBD2 (5 bases). The J call may be mistaken, given a closer DNA end match to TRBJ2-5. The CDR3 totals 11 residues. Germline lookup yields CDR1 SGHAT and CDR2 FQNNGV.

The V and J genes are TRBV24-1 and TRBJ1-5, with a tentative D call TRBD1 (5 bases). V lost 4 bases and J lost 13, with 10 bases in between. This CDR3 spans 11 amino acids. From germline, CDR1 is KGHDR and CDR2 SFDVKD. The CDR3, as DNA: TGTGCCACCAGTGACGCAGGGTCTCAGCATTTT. Its protein is CATSDAGSQHF.

This clonotype showed up just a few times. The CDR3, as DNA: TGTGCCAGCAGCACAACCACTGAAGCTTTCTTT. It specifies CASSTTTEAFF. The rearrangement uses TRBV28 and TRBJ1-1, with D unresolved. V lost 6 bases and J lost 4, with 6 bases in between. The CDR3 spans 11 residues. Germline assignment: CDR1 MDHEN and CDR2 SYDVKM.